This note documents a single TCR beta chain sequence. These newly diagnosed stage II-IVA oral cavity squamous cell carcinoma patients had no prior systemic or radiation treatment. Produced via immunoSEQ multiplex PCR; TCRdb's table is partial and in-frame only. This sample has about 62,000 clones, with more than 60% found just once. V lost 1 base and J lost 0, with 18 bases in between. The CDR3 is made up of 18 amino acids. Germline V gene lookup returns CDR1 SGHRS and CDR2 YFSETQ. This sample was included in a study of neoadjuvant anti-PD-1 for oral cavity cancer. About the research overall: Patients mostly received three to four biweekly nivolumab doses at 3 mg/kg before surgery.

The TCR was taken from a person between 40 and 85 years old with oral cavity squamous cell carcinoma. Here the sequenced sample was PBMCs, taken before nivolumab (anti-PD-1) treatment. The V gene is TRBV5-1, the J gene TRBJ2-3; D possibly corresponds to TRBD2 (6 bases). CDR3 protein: CASSLLGGIATSTDTQYF. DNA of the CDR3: TGCGCCAGCAGCTTGTTGGGCGGGATCGCTACTAGCACAGATACGCAGTATTTT.